The rows below give T cell receptor beta chains drawn from one sample of a study of T cell repertoires in cytomegalovirus infection. The antigens of these receptors remain unknown. In TCRdb, the reads were re-called with MiXCR into one record per CDR3 protein. The sample consists of around 71,000 distinct CDR3 sequences, 20% to 25% of them appearing once. The sequences come from CD8+ T cells from cultured PBMCs, collected from culture after CMV antigen stimulation. The receptors come from a human donor in good health (CMV status not recorded). Some clones in this sample may be carry-over from other donors' samples. Each CDR3 is given with its conserved first and last residue. D genes are given only for firm matches. Only part of the rows carry a size: once, few, many, or a class if the clone is expanded.

V gene	clone size	D gene	J gene	CDR3 protein	CDR3 DNA
TRBV5-6	-	-	TRBJ2-5	CASSSALDLGETQYF	TGTGCCAGCAGCTCCGCCCTGGACCTAGGGGAGACCCAGTACTTC
TRBV20-1	few	TRBD2	TRBJ2-2	CSAVHGTIQTGELFF	TGCAGTGCTGTTCATGGGACTATTCAGACCGGGGAGCTGTTTTTT
TRBV27	-	-	TRBJ1-1	CASSQIGGDTEAFF	TGTGCCAGCAGCCAAATAGGGGGTGACACTGAAGCTTTCTTT
TRBV5-1	-	TRBD1	TRBJ2-1	CASSLDRGLGNEQFF	TGCGCCAGCAGCTTGGACAGGGGCCTAGGCAATGAGCAGTTCTTC
TRBV11-2	-	-	TRBJ2-1	CASSPVEKSYNEQFF	TGTGCCAGCAGCCCTGTGGAGAAATCCTACAATGAGCAGTTCTTC
TRBV14	-	TRBD1	TRBJ1-1	CASSPPTGGVTEAFF	TGTGCCAGCAGCCCCCCGACAGGGGGAGTGACTGAAGCTTTCTTT
TRBV12-3/TRBV12-4	few	-	TRBJ2-1	CASSFLSTEQFF	TGTGCCAGCAGTTTCCTTAGCACTGAGCAGTTCTTC
TRBV10-2	few	-	TRBJ2-2	CASKPSGELFF	TGCGCCAGCAAACCCTCAGGGGAGCTGTTTTTT
TRBV7-8	-	-	TRBJ2-1	CASRSGTDEQFF	TGTGCCAGCCGCTCCGGTACGGATGAGCAGTTCTTC
TRBV11-1	-	-	TRBJ1-2	CASSLARARSNYGYTF	TGTGCCAGCAGCTTAGCCCGGGCCAGGTCTAACTATGGCTACACCTTC
TRBV6-2/TRBV6-3	few	TRBD1	TRBJ2-3	CASSGTGEVDTQYF	TGTGCCAGCAGTGGGACAGGGGAGGTAGATACGCAGTATTTT
TRBV20-1	many	TRBD1	TRBJ2-1	CSARGDRALYNEQFF	TGCAGTGCTAGGGGAGACAGGGCCCTCTACAATGAGCAGTTCTTC
TRBV6-1	-	-	TRBJ1-2	CASSAPVDKIYGYTF	TGTGCCAGCAGTGCTCCCGTGGACAAGATTTATGGCTACACCTTC
TRBV12-3/TRBV12-4	-	-	TRBJ2-7	CASSALTSYEQYF	TGTGCCAGCAGTGCCTTGACCTCCTACGAGCAGTACTTC
TRBV6-5	many	TRBD2	TRBJ2-5	CASSYSLGGETQYF	TGTGCCAGCAGTTACTCGCTGGGGGGGGAGACCCAGTACTTC
TRBV7-2	few	-	TRBJ2-3	CASSLHAPSTDTQYF	TGTGCCAGCAGCTTACACGCCCCATCCACAGATACGCAGTATTTT
TRBV7-9	few	-	TRBJ2-5	CASSPLQETQYF	TGTGCCAGCAGCCCTCTCCAAGAGACCCAGTACTTC
TRBV4-3	-	-	TRBJ1-2	CASSQDREGRDYGYTF	TGCGCCAGCAGCCAAGATAGGGAGGGGCGAGACTATGGCTACACCTTC
TRBV6-2/TRBV6-3	-	-	TRBJ2-3	CASMRGMNTDTQYF	TGTGCCAGCATGCGGGGAATGAACACAGATACGCAGTATTTT
TRBV4-1	-	-	TRBJ2-7	CASSRVQGGGYEQYF	TGCGCCAGCAGCCGGGTGCAAGGCGGTGGGTACGAGCAGTACTTC
TRBV7-2	few	-	TRBJ2-5	CASSLVHFRGQETQYF	TGTGCCAGCAGCTTAGTTCACTTTCGGGGACAAGAGACCCAGTACTTC
TRBV6-5	few	-	TRBJ1-1	CASSYATGGLTFDTEAFF	TGTGCCAGCAGTTACGCCACGGGGGGACTCACTTTTGACACTGAAGCTTTCTTT
TRBV7-8	-	-	TRBJ1-1	CASSSQTMNTEAFF	TGTGCCAGCAGCTCACAGACTATGAACACTGAAGCTTTCTTT
TRBV4-3	few	-	TRBJ1-5	CASSHGSNQPQHF	TGCGCCAGCAGCCACGGTAGCAATCAGCCCCAGCATTTT
TRBV6-8	-	-	TRBJ2-7	CASSYHASYEQYF	TGTGCCAGCAGTTACCATGCCTCCTACGAGCAGTACTTC
TRBV7-9	few	-	TRBJ1-1	CASLMVVNTEAFF	TGTGCCAGCCTGATGGTAGTGAACACTGAAGCTTTCTTT